This T cell receptor beta chain was identified in a study of OX40 agonist ivuxolimab in advanced cancers. For the study at large: Patients achieving partial responses numbered three: one hepatocellular carcinoma case and two cutaneous melanoma cases. Study-level results: Researchers report that CD8+ T cells had, on average, more expanded clones than CD4+. Blood T cells, both CD4+ and CD8+, expanded clonally by week 6 at 0.1 to 3.0 mg/kg.

Produced via immunoSEQ multiplex PCR; TCRdb's table is partial and in-frame only. The sample has tens of thousands of clones; 88% are singletons. This clone was found once. Its antigen is as yet unknown. The sequencing here drew on CD4+ or CD8+ T cells sorted from blood, taken in a trial of the OX40 agonist ivuxolimab. The source is an adult with an advanced solid tumor such as melanoma, head and neck, liver or kidney cancer.

CDR3 loop: CASTPGSDEQYF. CDR3 nucleotides: TGTGCCAGCACTCCGGGGTCGGACGAGCAGTACTTC. The chain recombines TRBV7-2 with TRBJ2-7, with D maybe TRBD2 (5 bases). Trimming pared 7 bases from V and 5 bases from J, leaving 12 bases between. Germline V CDR1 and CDR2: SGHTA, FQGNSA. This CDR3 region has 12 residues.